This T cell receptor beta chain was observed in a study of blood T cell repertoires in COVID-19. Study-level background: The samples span acute and convalescent COVID-19 from the United States, Italy and Spain.

Per the study methods: How many nucleated cells were present was estimated from reference gene primer amplification. Produced via immunoSEQ multiplex PCR; TCRdb's table is partial and in-frame only. V, J and clone size are taken as reported in that table, and D and trimming were inferred from the DNA itself. The table includes about 77,000 clones, about 80% detected once. This TCR was sampled from a woman in her 70s with acute or convalescent COVID-19. Input material: peripheral blood.

CDR3 DNA sequence: TGTGCCAGCTCACCCCACAGGGATGAAAAACTGTTTTTT. Its protein product is CASSPHRDEKLFF. The V gene is TRBV18, the J gene TRBJ1-4; D possibly corresponds to TRBD1 (6 bases). The V end was cut by 3 bases, the J end by 6 bases, with 8 bases between. The CDR3 sequence is 13 residues long. Germline CDR1 reads KGHSH; CDR2 reads LQKENI.